Listed here are 2 T cell receptor beta chains from one sample, sequenced in a study of cytomegalovirus exposure and HLA in healthy donors. Clones were read by immunoSEQ multiplex PCR, and TCRdb kept only the in-frame ones, dropping some. The sample lists 250,000 to 400,000 clones; about 85% were seen once. Sequenced material: PBMCs. The source is a woman younger than 45 in good health and CMV-seropositive.

Here the CDR3 reads CASSYGGGTEAFF. The CDR3 DNA follows: TGTGCCAGCAGTTATGGGGGTGGAACTGAAGCTTTCTTT. The gene calls are TRBV6-5 and TRBJ1-1, with a weak D call TRBD1 (5 bases). The germline gives CDR1 MNHEY, CDR2 SVGAGI. The CDR3 totals 13 residues. V dropped 3 bases and J dropped 5 bases, with 10 bases sitting between them.

The DNA for the CDR3 is TGTGCCAGCAGCCTGACTAGCGGGAGCACAGATACGCAGTATTTT. Its protein is CASSLTSGSTDTQYF. This chain joins TRBV27 and TRBJ2-3, with 10 bases aligning to TRBD2. CDR1 is MNHEY and CDR2 is SMNVEV in the germline V gene (reference sequence). The CDR3 consists of 15 residues. The trim removed 6 bases at V and 0 bases at J, leaving 3 bases unmatched.